The rows below give T cell receptor beta chains drawn from one sample of a study of beta chain features in type 1 diabetes. The assay was immunoSEQ multiplex PCR, and TCRdb's table has in-frame clones only and misses some. The sample comprises over 500,000 clones, around 16% of which are singletons, and 0.093% rests with the top ten. Sequencing used naive CD4+ T cells from blood. These receptors were taken from a man aged 18-30 years in good health. Each CDR3 is given with its conserved first and last residue. Each record gives: V gene, D gene, J gene, clone size, CDR3 protein, CDR3 DNA. The D gene is left open where the match is weak. Clone size is not always given. Where it is, it says once, few, many or a class for expanded clones.

TRBV6-6	TRBD1	TRBJ2-7	-	CASSPRQGLGEQYF	TGTGCCAGCAGCCCCCGACAGGGGTTGGGAGAGCAGTACTTC
TRBV18	-	TRBJ2-7	-	CASSLDIGIHEQYF	TGTGCCAGCTCACTCGACATAGGGATCCACGAGCAGTACTTC
TRBV19	-	TRBJ2-7	-	CASSNGGRGEQYF	TGTGCCAGTAGTAATGGGGGACGGGGCGAGCAGTACTTC
TRBV7-2	-	TRBJ1-6	few	CASSFTTAGHSSYNSPLHF	TGTGCCAGCAGCTTTACGACGGCAGGGCACAGCTCCTATAATTCACCCCTCCACTTT
TRBV7-9	TRBD1	TRBJ2-7	few	CASSPLRDREVEQYF	TGTGCCAGCAGCCCGCTCCGGGACAGGGAGGTCGAGCAGTACTTC
TRBV14	-	TRBJ2-6	many	CASSQESLGANVLTF	TGTGCCAGCAGCCAGGAATCTCTCGGGGCCAACGTCCTGACTTTC
TRBV7-7	TRBD1	TRBJ2-1	-	CASSPGTGYNEQFF	TGTGCTAGCAGCCCTGGGACAGGGTACAATGAGCAGTTCTTC
TRBV5-4	-	TRBJ2-2	few	CASSLEGVSTGELFF	TGTGCCAGCAGCTTGGAAGGGGTTAGCACCGGGGAGCTGTTTTTT
TRBV7-2	-	TRBJ2-3	few	CASREGASGDTQYF	TGTGCCAGCAGGGAGGGGGCGTCGGGAGATACGCAGTATTTT
TRBV5-6	TRBD1	TRBJ2-7	few	CASSLDGGQGYEQYF	TGTGCCAGCAGCTTGGATGGGGGACAGGGCTACGAGCAGTACTTC
TRBV21-1	-	TRBJ2-3	-	CASSKGDSGSTDTQYF	TGTGCCAGCAGCAAAGGGGATAGCGGGAGCACAGATACGCAGTATTTT
TRBV19	TRBD2	TRBJ2-5	few	CASSIDPSGETQYF	TGTGCCAGTAGTATAGATCCTAGCGGAGAGACCCAGTACTTC
TRBV19	-	TRBJ2-1	-	CASSMTGGSYNEQFF	TGTGCCAGTAGTATGACTGGGGGCTCCTACAATGAGCAGTTCTTC
TRBV7-9	TRBD1	TRBJ2-5	-	CASSLGSTGGQETQYF	TGTGCCAGCAGCTTAGGATCGACAGGGGGTCAAGAGACCCAGTACTTC
TRBV9	-	TRBJ2-1	-	CASSVGQERINEQFF	TGTGCCAGCAGCGTAGGACAGGAGAGGATTAATGAGCAGTTCTTC
TRBV15	TRBD2	TRBJ2-2	-	CATNERGAGELFF	TGTGCCACCAACGAGCGGGGGGCCGGGGAGCTGTTTTTT
TRBV6-5	-	TRBJ2-7	-	CASSKGTDLSYEQYF	TGTGCCAGCTCAAAAGGAACTGATCTTTCCTACGAGCAGTACTTC
TRBV7-9	-	TRBJ1-5	few	CASSGQINQPQHF	TGTGCCAGCAGCGGGCAGATCAATCAGCCCCAGCATTTT
TRBV9	-	TRBJ2-7	-	CASSVGGKAGEQYF	TGTGCCAGCAGCGTAGGCGGGAAGGCAGGCGAGCAGTACTTC
TRBV28	-	TRBJ2-5	-	CASSPDRNQETQYF	TGTGCCAGCAGTCCCGACAGGAACCAAGAGACCCAGTACTTC
TRBV5-1	-	TRBJ2-3	-	CASSLGQAGADTQYF	TGCGCCAGCAGCTTGGGACAGGCGGGGGCAGATACGCAGTATTTT
TRBV7-3	-	TRBJ2-2	-	CASSLGTGELFF	TGTGCCAGCAGCCTAGGGACCGGGGAGCTGTTTTTT
TRBV4-3	-	TRBJ1-1	-	CASSQDLGGSNTEAFF	TGCGCCAGCAGCCAAGATCTGGGAGGGTCGAACACTGAAGCTTTCTTT
TRBV4-2	-	TRBJ2-1	-	CASSQETSGFYNEQFF	TGTGCCAGCAGCCAAGAAACCAGCGGGTTTTACAATGAGCAGTTCTTC
TRBV7-9	-	TRBJ2-6	few	CASSHSGANVLTF	TGTGCCAGCAGCCATTCTGGGGCCAACGTCCTGACTTTC
TRBV5-4	-	TRBJ2-2	few	CASSLDRTGELFF	TGTGCCAGCAGCTTGGATCGAACCGGGGAGCTGTTTTTT
TRBV9	-	TRBJ1-1	-	CASSVVLRNTEAFF	TGTGCCAGCAGCGTAGTGCTGCGGAACACTGAAGCTTTCTTT
TRBV7-2	-	TRBJ1-1	few	CASSTRTEAFF	TGTGCCAGCAGCACAAGAACTGAAGCTTTCTTT
TRBV5-1	TRBD2	TRBJ2-1	-	CASSLGDLAGPYNEQFF	TGCGCCAGCAGCTTGGGTGACCTAGCGGGGCCTTACAATGAGCAGTTCTTC
TRBV27	TRBD1	TRBJ1-2	-	CASRRPGQNYGYTF	TGTGCCAGCAGGCGGCCGGGACAGAACTATGGCTACACCTTC
TRBV13	TRBD2	TRBJ2-7	-	CASSLASGRMGSYEQYF	TGTGCCAGCAGCTTAGCTAGCGGGAGGATGGGTTCCTACGAGCAGTACTTC
TRBV15	TRBD2	TRBJ2-7	-	CATSRGAPYTQLAGVNLDEQYF	TGTGCCACCAGCAGAGGGGCTCCTTATACCCAACTAGCGGGAGTAAACCTCGACGAGCAGTACTTC
TRBV27	TRBD1	TRBJ2-7	-	CASSLRDRGPYEQYF	TGTGCCAGCAGTTTGAGGGACAGGGGCCCCTACGAGCAGTACTTC
TRBV18	-	TRBJ1-5	-	CASSPSLLQGSNQPQHF	TGTGCCAGCTCACCTAGCCTTCTACAGGGTAGCAATCAGCCCCAGCATTTT
TRBV9	-	TRBJ2-2	-	CASSVGSQGTGELFF	TGTGCCAGCAGCGTAGGGTCACAGGGAACCGGGGAGCTGTTTTTT
TRBV7-9	TRBD2	TRBJ2-1	-	CASRTTGTSGANEQFF	TGTGCCAGCAGGACTACCGGGACTAGCGGGGCAAATGAGCAGTTCTTC
TRBV9	-	TRBJ2-7	-	CASSVEPTPPREQYF	TGTGCCAGCAGCGTAGAGCCAACACCTCCGAGGGAGCAGTACTTC
TRBV2	-	TRBJ2-5	-	CASSRLRSGVQETQYF	TGTGCCAGCAGCCGGCTAAGGTCGGGGGTACAAGAGACCCAGTACTTC
TRBV9	-	TRBJ2-1	once	CASSVMGGSSSYNEQFF	TGTGCCAGCAGCGTAATGGGGGGAAGTAGCTCCTACAATGAGCAGTTCTTC
TRBV11-1	-	TRBJ2-2	few	CASSSPRTGGRNTGELFF	TGTGCCAGCAGCTCCCCCCGGACGGGGGGCAGGAACACCGGGGAGCTGTTTTTT
TRBV6-5	-	TRBJ2-7	-	CASSYAFALAEQYF	TGTGCCAGCAGTTACGCTTTCGCCCTAGCCGAGCAGTACTTC
TRBV7-3	TRBD2	TRBJ2-3	-	CASSSGLAAVWDTQYF	TGTGCCAGCAGCTCGGGACTAGCCGCGGTGTGGGATACGCAGTATTTT
TRBV13	TRBD1	TRBJ2-4	few	CASSPWDRVAKNIQYF	TGTGCCAGCAGCCCCTGGGACAGGGTGGCCAAAAACATTCAGTACTTC